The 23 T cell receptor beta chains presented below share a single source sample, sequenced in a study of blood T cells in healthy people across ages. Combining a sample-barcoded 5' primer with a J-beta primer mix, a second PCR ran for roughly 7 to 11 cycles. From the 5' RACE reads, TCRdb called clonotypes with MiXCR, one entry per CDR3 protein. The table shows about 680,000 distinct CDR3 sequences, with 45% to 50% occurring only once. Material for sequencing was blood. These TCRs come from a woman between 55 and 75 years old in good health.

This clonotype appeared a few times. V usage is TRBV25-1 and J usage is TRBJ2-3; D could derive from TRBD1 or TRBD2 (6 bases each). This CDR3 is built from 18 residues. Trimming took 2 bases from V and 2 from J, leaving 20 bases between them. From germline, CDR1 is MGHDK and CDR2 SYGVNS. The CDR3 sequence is CASSEGGHAYGNTDTQYF. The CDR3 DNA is TGTGCCAGCAGTGAAGGGGGGCACGCCTACGGGAACACAGATACGCAGTATTTT.

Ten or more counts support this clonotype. This CDR3 reads CSVVGTAQETQYF. The CDR3 bases are TGCAGCGTTGTGGGCACAGCACAAGAGACCCAGTACTTC. The chain combines TRBV29-1 with TRBJ2-5, with D hard to call. Germline CDR1 is SQVTM and CDR2 is ANQGSEA. V lost 4 bases, J lost 2 bases, and 11 bases lay in between. The CDR3 is 13 residues long.

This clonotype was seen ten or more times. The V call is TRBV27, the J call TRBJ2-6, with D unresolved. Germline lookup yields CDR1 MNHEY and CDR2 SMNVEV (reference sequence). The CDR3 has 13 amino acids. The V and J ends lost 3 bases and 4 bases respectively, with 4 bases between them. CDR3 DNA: TGTGCCAGCAGTTTTTACGGGGCCAACGTCCTGACTTTC. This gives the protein CASSFYGANVLTF.

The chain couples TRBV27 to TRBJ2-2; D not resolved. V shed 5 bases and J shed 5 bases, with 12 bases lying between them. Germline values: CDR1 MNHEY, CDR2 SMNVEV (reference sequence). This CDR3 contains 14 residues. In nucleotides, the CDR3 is TGTGCCAGCAGTCGGCCGACTCTTACCGGGGAGCTGTTTTTT. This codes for CASSRPTLTGELFF.

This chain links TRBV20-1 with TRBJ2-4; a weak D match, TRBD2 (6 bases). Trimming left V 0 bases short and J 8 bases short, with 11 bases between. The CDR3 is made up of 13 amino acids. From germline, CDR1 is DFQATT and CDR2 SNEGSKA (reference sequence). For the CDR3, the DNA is TGCAGTGCTAGAGATCCTGGACTATACATTCAGTACTTC. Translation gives CSARDPGLYIQYF.

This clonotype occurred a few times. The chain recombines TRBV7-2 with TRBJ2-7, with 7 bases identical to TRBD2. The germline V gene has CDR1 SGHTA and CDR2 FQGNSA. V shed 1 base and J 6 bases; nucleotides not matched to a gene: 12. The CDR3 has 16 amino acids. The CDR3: CASSLDSGGTNFEQYF. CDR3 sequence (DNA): TGTGCCAGCAGCTTAGATAGTGGCGGGACTAATTTCGAGCAGTACTTC.

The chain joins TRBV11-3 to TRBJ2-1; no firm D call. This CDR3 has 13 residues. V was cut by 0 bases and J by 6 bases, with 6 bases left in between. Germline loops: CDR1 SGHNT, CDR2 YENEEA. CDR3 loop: CASSLDRPNEQFF. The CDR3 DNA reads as TGTGCCAGCAGCTTAGATAGGCCCAATGAGCAGTTCTTC.

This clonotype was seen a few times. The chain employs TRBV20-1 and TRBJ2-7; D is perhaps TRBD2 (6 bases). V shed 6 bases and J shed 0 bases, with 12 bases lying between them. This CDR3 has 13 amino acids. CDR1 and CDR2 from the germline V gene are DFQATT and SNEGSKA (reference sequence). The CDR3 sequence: CSAPGRLSYEQYF. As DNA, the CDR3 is TGCAGTGCCCCCGGGAGACTCTCCTACGAGCAGTACTTC.

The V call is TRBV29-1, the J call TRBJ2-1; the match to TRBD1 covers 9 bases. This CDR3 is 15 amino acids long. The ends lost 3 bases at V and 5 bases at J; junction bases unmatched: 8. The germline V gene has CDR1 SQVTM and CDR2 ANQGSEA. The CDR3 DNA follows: TGCAGCGTTGAGCACAGGGGGCTTGTGGACAATGAGCAGTTCTTC. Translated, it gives CSVEHRGLVDNEQFF.

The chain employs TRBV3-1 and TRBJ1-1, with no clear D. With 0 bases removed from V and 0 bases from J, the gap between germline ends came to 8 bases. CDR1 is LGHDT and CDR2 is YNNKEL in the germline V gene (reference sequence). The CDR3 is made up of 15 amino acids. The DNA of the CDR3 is TGTGCCAGCAGCCAAGATATCGGCATGAACACTGAAGCTTTCTTT. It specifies CASSQDIGMNTEAFF.

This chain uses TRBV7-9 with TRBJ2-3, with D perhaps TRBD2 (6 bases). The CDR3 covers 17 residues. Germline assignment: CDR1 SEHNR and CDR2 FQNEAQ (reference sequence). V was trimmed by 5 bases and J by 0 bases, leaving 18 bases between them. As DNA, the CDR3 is TGTGCCAGCAGCCCCTCGGGAGCGCCGATAAGCACAGATACGCAGTATTTT. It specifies CASSPSGAPISTDTQYF.

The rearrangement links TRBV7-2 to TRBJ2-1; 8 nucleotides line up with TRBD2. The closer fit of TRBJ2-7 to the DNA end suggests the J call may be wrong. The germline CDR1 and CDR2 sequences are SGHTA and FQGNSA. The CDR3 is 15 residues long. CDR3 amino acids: CASSFQRGTPYEQYF. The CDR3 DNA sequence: TGTGCCAGCAGCTTCCAGCGGGGGACCCCCTACGAGCAGTACTTC.

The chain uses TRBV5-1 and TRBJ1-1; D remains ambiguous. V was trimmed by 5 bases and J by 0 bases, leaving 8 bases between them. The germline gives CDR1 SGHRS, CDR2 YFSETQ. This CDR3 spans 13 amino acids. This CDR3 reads CASRDLVNTEAFF. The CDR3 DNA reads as TGCGCCAGCAGGGATTTGGTGAACACTGAAGCTTTCTTT.

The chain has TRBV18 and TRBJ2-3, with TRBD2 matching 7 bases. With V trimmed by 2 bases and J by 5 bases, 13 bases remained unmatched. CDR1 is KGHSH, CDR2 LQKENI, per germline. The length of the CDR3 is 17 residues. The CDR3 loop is CASSPRITGGLEDTQYF. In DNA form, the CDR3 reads TGTGCCAGCTCACCAAGGATAACGGGAGGCCTGGAAGATACGCAGTATTTT.

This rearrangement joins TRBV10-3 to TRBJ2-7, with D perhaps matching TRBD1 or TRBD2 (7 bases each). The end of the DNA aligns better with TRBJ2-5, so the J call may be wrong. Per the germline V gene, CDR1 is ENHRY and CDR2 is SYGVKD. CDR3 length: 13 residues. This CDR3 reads CAARQGGGETQYF. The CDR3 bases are TGTGCCGCACGACAGGGAGGGGGAGAGACCCAGTACTTC.

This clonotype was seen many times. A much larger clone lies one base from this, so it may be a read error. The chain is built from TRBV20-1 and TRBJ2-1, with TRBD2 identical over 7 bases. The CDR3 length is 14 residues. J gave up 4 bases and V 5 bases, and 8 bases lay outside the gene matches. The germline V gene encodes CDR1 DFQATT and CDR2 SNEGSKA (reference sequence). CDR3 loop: CSAPGGAGYNEQFF. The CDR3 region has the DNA TGCAGTGCTCCCGGGGGAGCGGGATACAATGAGCAGTTCTTC.

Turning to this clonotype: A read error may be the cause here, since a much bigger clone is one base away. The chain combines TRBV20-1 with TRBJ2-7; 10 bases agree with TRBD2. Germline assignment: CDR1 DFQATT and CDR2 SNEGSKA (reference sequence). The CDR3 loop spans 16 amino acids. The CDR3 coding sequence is TGCAGTGCTAGAGGGACTAGCGGAACCAGCTCCTACGGGCAGTACTTC. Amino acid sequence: CSARGTSGTSSYGQYF.

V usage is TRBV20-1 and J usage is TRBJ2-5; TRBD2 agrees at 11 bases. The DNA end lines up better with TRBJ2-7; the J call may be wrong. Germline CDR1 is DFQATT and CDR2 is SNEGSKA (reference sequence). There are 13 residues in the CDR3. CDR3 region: CSARASGRPEQYF. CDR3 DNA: TGCAGTGCTAGAGCTAGCGGGAGGCCCGAGCAGTACTTC.

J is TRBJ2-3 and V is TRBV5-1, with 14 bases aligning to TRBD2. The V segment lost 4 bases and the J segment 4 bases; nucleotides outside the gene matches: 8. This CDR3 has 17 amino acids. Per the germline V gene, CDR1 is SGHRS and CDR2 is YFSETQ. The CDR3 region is CASSPGLAGGAADTQYF. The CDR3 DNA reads TGCGCCAGCAGCCCCGGACTAGCGGGGGGAGCTGCAGATACGCAGTATTTT.

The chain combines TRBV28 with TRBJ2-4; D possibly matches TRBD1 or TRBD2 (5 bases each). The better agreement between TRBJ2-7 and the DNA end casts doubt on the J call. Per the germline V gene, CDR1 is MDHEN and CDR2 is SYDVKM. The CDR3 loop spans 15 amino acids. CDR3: CASRPTGTLNYEQYF. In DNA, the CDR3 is TGTGCCAGCAGACCTACCGGGACGCTAAACTACGAGCAGTACTTC.

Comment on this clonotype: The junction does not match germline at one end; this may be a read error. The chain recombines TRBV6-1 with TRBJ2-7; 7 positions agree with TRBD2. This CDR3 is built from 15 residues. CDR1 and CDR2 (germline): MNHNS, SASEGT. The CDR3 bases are TGTGCCTGCAGCCCCCGACGGGGGGACTCCTACGAGCAGTACTTC. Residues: CACSPRRGDSYEQYF.

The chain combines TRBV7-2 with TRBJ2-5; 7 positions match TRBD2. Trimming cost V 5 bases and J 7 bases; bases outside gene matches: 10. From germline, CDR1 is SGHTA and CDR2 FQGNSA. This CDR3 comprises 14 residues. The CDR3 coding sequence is TGTGCCAGCAGCGCGACTAGCTCTGCCGGGACCCAGTACTTC. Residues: CASSATSSAGTQYF.

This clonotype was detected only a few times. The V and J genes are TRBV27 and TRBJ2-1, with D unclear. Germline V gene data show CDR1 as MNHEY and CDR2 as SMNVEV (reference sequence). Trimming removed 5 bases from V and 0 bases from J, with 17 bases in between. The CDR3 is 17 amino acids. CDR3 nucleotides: TGTGCCAGCAGTGACGCCGGACGGAAAAGCTCCTACAATGAGCAGTTCTTC. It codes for CASSDAGRKSSYNEQFF.